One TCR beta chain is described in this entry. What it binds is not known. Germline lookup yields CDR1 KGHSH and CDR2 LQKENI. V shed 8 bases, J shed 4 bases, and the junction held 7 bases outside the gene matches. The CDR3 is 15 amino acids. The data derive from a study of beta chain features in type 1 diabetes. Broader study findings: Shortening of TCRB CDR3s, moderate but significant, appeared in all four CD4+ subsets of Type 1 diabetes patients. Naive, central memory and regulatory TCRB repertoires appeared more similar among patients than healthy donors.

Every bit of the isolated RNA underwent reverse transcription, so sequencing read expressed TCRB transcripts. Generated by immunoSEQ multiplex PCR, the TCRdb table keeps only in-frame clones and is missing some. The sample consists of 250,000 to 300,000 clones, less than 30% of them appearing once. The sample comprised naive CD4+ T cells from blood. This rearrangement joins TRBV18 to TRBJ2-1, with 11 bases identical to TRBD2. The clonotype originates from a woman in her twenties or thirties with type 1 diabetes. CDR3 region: CASLPRTSGYNEQFF. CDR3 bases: TGTGCCAGCCTCCCCCGGACTAGCGGGTACAATGAGCAGTTCTTC.